This entry lists 9 T cell receptor beta chains sequenced from one sample in a study of T cells after yellow fever vaccination. TCRdb itself ran the 5' RACE reads through MiXCR, one entry per CDR3 protein. The sample yields some 220,000 distinct CDR3 sequences, approximately 3.2% seen once. Sequencing used CD4+ T cells sorted from PBMCs, obtained 10 days after the yellow fever booster vaccination. These receptor sequences come from a man younger than 35 who received the YFV17D yellow fever vaccine.

CDR3 region: CASSQRGLVTDTQYF. The CDR3 region has the DNA TGTGCCAGCAGCCAGCGGGGGCTAGTCACAGATACGCAGTATTTT. The rearrangement joins TRBV11-3 to TRBJ2-3; 8 bases fit TRBD2. V dropped 5 bases and J dropped 2; count of bases not matched to a gene: 6. CDR3 size: 15 residues. Germline-derived CDR1 and CDR2 are SGHNT and YENEEA.

The chain is built from TRBV6-2 or TRBV6-3 and TRBJ2-7; TRBD2 is a possible D gene (6 bases). This CDR3 comprises 12 residues. Germline CDR1 is MNHEY and CDR2 is SVGEGT. The ends were cut back, 3 bases at V and 6 bases at J, with 9 bases in the middle. DNA for the CDR3: TGTGCCAGCAGTTATCGGGAGTCCGAGCAGTACGTC. Amino acid sequence: CASSYRESEQYV.

The sample holds a few counts of this clonotype. The chain joins TRBV20-1 to TRBJ2-1; 13 bases line up with TRBD2. J gave up 4 bases and V 6 bases, and 9 bases lay outside the gene matches. The germline gives CDR1 DFQATT, CDR2 SNEGSKA (reference sequence). There are 16 residues in the CDR3. The CDR3 loop reads CSASAPGLAGYNEQFF. The DNA for the CDR3 is TGCAGTGCCTCTGCTCCGGGACTAGCGGGGTACAATGAGCAGTTCTTC.

This clonotype has at least ten counts. This chain joins TRBV2 and TRBJ2-2; D remains ambiguous. Germline V gives CDR1 SNHLY, CDR2 FYNNEI. The CDR3 is 12 amino acids. V was trimmed by 6 bases and J by 6 bases, leaving 8 bases between them. In nucleotides, the CDR3 is TGTGCCAGCAGAAGACTCGCCGGGGAGCTGTTTTTT. Its translation is CASRRLAGELFF.

This clonotype has at least ten counts. The chain employs TRBV7-2 and TRBJ1-4, with D tentatively TRBD1 (5 bases). The CDR3 runs to 16 residues. V shed 2 bases and J shed 0 bases, with 10 bases lying between them. Germline loops: CDR1 SGHTA, CDR2 FQGNSA. CDR3 amino acids: CASSLSQGATNEKLFF. CDR3 sequence (DNA): TGTGCCAGCAGCTTAAGCCAGGGTGCAACTAATGAAAAACTGTTTTTT.

This clonotype was counted many times. This sequence joins TRBV18 and TRBJ2-3, with D perhaps TRBD2 (5 bases). Trimming shortened V by 8 bases and J by 6 bases, and 18 bases separated the two germline ends. Germline CDR1 and CDR2: KGHSH and LQKENI. This CDR3 contains 14 residues. CDR3 sequence reads: CASAISGRSDTQYF. The CDR3 DNA reads TGTGCCAGCGCAATAAGCGGCCGCTCGGATACGCAGTATTTT.

This clonotype was seen ten or more times. This chain connects TRBV15 to TRBJ2-1; 9 nucleotides align to TRBD2. The CDR3 runs to 15 residues. The V gene's germline CDR1 is LNHNV and CDR2 YYDKDF (reference sequence). V lost 5 bases and J lost 4; bases outside the gene matches: 6. The CDR3 here is CATSLGLADYNEQFF. The DNA for the CDR3 is TGTGCCACCAGCCTGGGACTAGCAGATTACAATGAGCAGTTCTTC.

This clonotype has only a few counts. The chain carries TRBV7-2 and TRBJ2-1; D ambiguous. The germline V gene encodes CDR1 SGHTA and CDR2 FQGNSA. Trimming shortened V by 1 base and J by 7 bases, and 14 bases separated the two germline ends. The CDR3 runs 15 residues. The CDR3 spells CASSLEGTILNEQFF. CDR3 coding DNA: TGTGCCAGCAGCTTAGAAGGTACTATTCTAAATGAGCAGTTCTTC.

This clonotype was counted a few times. The genes are TRBV18 and TRBJ2-7, with D uncertain. Germline V CDR1 and CDR2: KGHSH, LQKENI. The CDR3 is 13 amino acids. V shed 6 bases and J shed 4 bases, with 13 bases lying between them. The CDR3 here is CASSEREPYEQYV. Written as DNA, the CDR3 is TGTGCCAGCTCCGAACGTGAACCTTACGAGCAGTACGTC.